The 18 T cell receptor beta chains listed next were all sequenced from one sample in a study of blood T cell repertoires in COVID-19. TCRdb's table, derived via immunoSEQ multiplex PCR, lists solely in-frame clones and lacks some. This sample has approximately 200,000 clones, with roughly 85% found just once. The specimen was peripheral blood. The receptors come from a man over 45 who had recovered from COVID-19.

The rearrangement links TRBV30 to TRBJ2-7, with D perhaps matching TRBD2 (5 bases). V lost 2 bases, J lost 0 bases, and 5 bases lay in between. CDR3 length equals 12 residues. Germline loops: CDR1 GTSNPN, CDR2 SVGIG (reference sequence). The chain's CDR3 is CAWSRGSYEQYF. CDR3 in DNA: TGTGCCTGGAGTCGGGGCTCCTACGAGCAGTACTTC.

The rearrangement joins TRBV20-1 to TRBJ2-1; 12 positions match TRBD2. V dropped 3 bases and J dropped 7; count of bases not matched to a gene: 10. The CDR3 totals 16 residues. Germline assignment: CDR1 DFQATT and CDR2 SNEGSKA (reference sequence). CDR3 region: CSASLLAGGPRNEQFF. The CDR3 bases are TGCAGTGCTAGTTTGCTAGCGGGAGGGCCTCGGAATGAGCAGTTCTTC.

CDR3 residues: CASSTPGGLLDRGSYEQYF. Written as DNA, the CDR3 is TGTGCCAGTAGTACTCCCGGGGGACTATTGGACAGGGGTTCCTACGAGCAGTACTTC. V gene TRBV19 combines with J gene TRBJ2-7, with 9 bases lining up with TRBD1. Germline assignment: CDR1 LNHDA and CDR2 SQIVND (reference sequence). Trimming cost V 4 bases and J 1 base; bases outside gene matches: 17. This CDR3 is built from 19 residues. The complete variable domain, with remaining parts taken from reference TRBV19 and TRBJ2-7, reads DGGITQSPKYLFRKEGQNVTLSCEQNLNHDAMYWYRQDPGQGLRLIYYSQIVNDFQKGDIAEGYSVSREKKESFPLTVTSAQKNPTAFYLCASSTPGGLLDRGSYEQYFGPGTRLTVT.

The CDR3 protein is CATSGGIQETQYF. The CDR3 region has the DNA TGTGCCACCAGCGGGGGGATCCAAGAGACCCAGTACTTC. The gene calls are TRBV15 and TRBJ2-5; perhaps TRBD2 as D (6 bases). Germline V gene sequence: CDR1 LNHNV, CDR2 YYDKDF (reference sequence). Trimming took 5 bases from V and 1 from J, leaving 8 bases between them. The CDR3 spans 13 residues.

The DNA of the CDR3 is TGTGCCAGCAGTTTATCGGTACTCATGAACACTGAAGCTTTCTTT. Translated, it gives CASSLSVLMNTEAFF. The V and J genes are TRBV27 and TRBJ1-1; D uncertain. There are 15 residues in the CDR3. Germline CDR1 and CDR2: MNHEY and SMNVEV (reference sequence). The V end lost 0 bases, the J end lost 0 bases, and 8 bases lay between the germline ends.

The V and J genes are TRBV12-3 or TRBV12-4 and TRBJ2-5; D gene ambiguous. This CDR3 region has 13 residues. V lost 1 base to trimming and J lost 3 bases, with 6 bases between them. This chain's CDR3 is CASSLELEETQYF. For the CDR3, the DNA is TGTGCCAGCAGTTTAGAGCTAGAAGAGACCCAGTACTTC.

This clone has just a few counts. The chain carries TRBV27 and TRBJ2-7; D may be TRBD1 (5 bases). The CDR3 is 14 residues long. Per the germline V gene, CDR1 is MNHEY and CDR2 is SMNVEV (reference sequence). The V end was cut by 5 bases, the J end by 6 bases, with 17 bases between. Here the CDR3 reads CASSPTRASAEQYF. Here the CDR3 DNA reads TGTGCCAGCAGTCCTACCAGGGCCTCGGCCGAGCAGTACTTC.

The chain has TRBV10-1 and TRBJ1-5; D is perhaps TRBD1 (5 bases). Trimming removed 3 bases from V and 7 bases from J, with 10 bases in between. The CDR3 contains 13 residues. Germline V CDR1 and CDR2: WNHNN, SYGVQD (reference sequence). The CDR3 sequence: CASSEGVAQPQHF. The CDR3 DNA is TGCGCCAGCAGTGAAGGGGTTGCGCAGCCCCAGCATTTT.

V gene TRBV18 combines with J gene TRBJ1-1; TRBD1 matches at 10 bases. The V segment lost 1 base and the J segment 4 bases; nucleotides outside the gene matches: 6. Germline CDR1 is KGHSH and CDR2 is LQKENI. CDR3 length: 16 residues. The CDR3 region is CASSPRQGARGTEAFF. The DNA for the CDR3 is TGTGCCAGCTCACCACGACAGGGGGCGCGGGGCACTGAAGCTTTCTTT.

V usage is TRBV27 and J usage is TRBJ2-7, with TRBD2 identical over 9 bases. Looked up from germline, CDR1 is MNHEY and CDR2 is SMNVEV (reference sequence). V shed 7 bases and J 2 bases; nucleotides not matched to a gene: 6. This CDR3 contains 14 residues. DNA of the CDR3: TGTGCCAGCAACCGACTAGCGGCCCCCTACGAGCAGTACTTC. Its translation is CASNRLAAPYEQYF.

This chain connects TRBV28 to TRBJ2-1; D uncertain. The germline V gene encodes CDR1 MDHEN and CDR2 SYDVKM. CDR3 length equals 14 residues. The V end was cut by 5 bases, the J end by 4 bases, with 12 bases between. CDR3 nucleotides: TGTGCCAGCAGTACCTCCGGTCGATACAATGAGCAGTTCTTC. Residues: CASSTSGRYNEQFF. The full variable domain, with the rest looked up from reference TRBV28 and TRBJ2-1, is DVKVTQSSRYLVKRTGEKVFLECVQDMDHENMFWYRQDPGLGLRLIYFSYDVKMKEKGDIPEGYSVSREKKERFSLILESASTNQTSMYLCASSTSGRYNEQFFGPGTRLTVL.

This clone was recorded only once. V is TRBV29-1 and J is TRBJ2-6; D gene unclear. The CDR3 runs to 12 residues. The V gene lost 6 bases and the J gene lost 4 bases, with 7 bases spanning the gap. Germline V gene sequence: CDR1 SQVTM, CDR2 ANQGSEA. The CDR3 spells CSVRAGANVLTF. CDR3 bases: TGCAGCGTAAGAGCAGGGGCCAACGTCCTGACTTTC.

The sample holds one count of this clone. V and J are TRBV28 and TRBJ2-7, with no clear D. The CDR3 length is 12 residues. Looked up from germline, CDR1 is MDHEN and CDR2 is SYDVKM. V was trimmed by 4 bases and J by 1 base, leaving 5 bases between them. The CDR3 loop is CASSSGSYEQYF. For the CDR3, the DNA is TGTGCCAGCAGTTCCGGGTCCTACGAGCAGTACTTC.

The rearrangement links TRBV5-1 to TRBJ2-5; D is uncertain. V gave up 4 bases and J gave up 7 bases, with 23 bases separating them. Germline lookup yields CDR1 SGHRS and CDR2 YFSETQ. CDR3 length: 16 residues. CDR3 region: CASSPIDTRTVGTQYF. The CDR3 DNA follows: TGCGCCAGCAGCCCCATCGACACGCGTACAGTGGGGACCCAGTACTTC.

The gene calls are TRBV5-6 and TRBJ2-3; TRBD2 is a possible D gene (5 bases). The CDR3 is made up of 14 amino acids. Germline assignment: CDR1 SGHDT and CDR2 YYEEEE. Trimming removed 0 bases at V and 8 bases at J, with 13 bases between. The CDR3 region has the DNA TGTGCCAGCAGCTTGGTGTCGGGGTCGCGTACGCAGTATTTT. This sequence encodes CASSLVSGSRTQYF.

The J gene is TRBJ1-2, the V gene TRBV6-5; 10 positions agree with TRBD1. Trimming cost V 7 bases and J 4 bases; bases outside gene matches: 9. The CDR3 covers 15 residues. Per the germline V gene, CDR1 is MNHEY and CDR2 is SVGAGI. The CDR3 bases are TGTGCCAGCATCCTCGGACAGGGGGGCGCCTATGGCTACACCTTC. Translated, it gives CASILGQGGAYGYTF.

The chain joins TRBV18 to TRBJ1-6, with TRBD1 as a possible D gene (5 bases). V was trimmed by 2 bases and J by 6 bases, leaving 8 bases between them. Germline loops: CDR1 KGHSH, CDR2 LQKENI. This CDR3 is 14 amino acids long. CDR3 DNA: TGTGCCAGCTCACCAAAGGGGCTTAATTCACCCCTCCACTTT. Its translation: CASSPKGLNSPLHF.

The chain is built from TRBV19 and TRBJ1-2; 7 nucleotides line up with TRBD1. The CDR3 is 11 residues long. The V and J ends lost 7 bases and 7 bases, in that order; junction bases with no gene match: 3. Germline CDR1 is LNHDA and CDR2 is SQIVND (reference sequence). The CDR3 nucleotides are TGTGCCAGTACAAGGGGGCCTGGCTACACCTTC. Translated: CASTRGPGYTF.